These 11 T cell receptor beta chains were sequenced from one sample in a study of early T cells in non-severe SARS-CoV-2 infection. TCRdb reprocessed the 5' RACE reads with MiXCR, giving one entry per CDR3 protein. Of tens of thousands of distinct CDR3 sequences listed, about 10% are singletons. Input material: whole blood. These receptors were collected from an adult who was a healthcare worker with PCR-confirmed SARS-CoV-2 infection or an uninfected control (not recorded which).

This clonotype was found a few times. The chain links TRBV18 to TRBJ1-1; D might be TRBD1 (5 bases). The length of the CDR3 is 15 residues. Germline V CDR1 and CDR2: KGHSH, LQKENI. V was clipped by 3 bases and J by 3 bases, with 14 bases between them. For the CDR3, the DNA is TGTGCCAGCTCACCGACGGGGGGAGTTGACACTGAAGCTTTCTTT. Translating gives CASSPTGGVDTEAFF.

This clonotype was seen repeatedly, ten times or more. V gene TRBV29-1 combines with J gene TRBJ2-5, with 8 bases lining up with TRBD2. Trimming took 6 bases from V and 10 from J; bases not matched to a gene: 16. The CDR3 covers 14 residues. Germline CDR1 and CDR2: SQVTM and ANQGSEA. The CDR3 region is CSVDTSGLAGGQYF. As DNA, the CDR3 is TGCAGCGTAGATACATCAGGACTAGCCGGGGGCCAGTACTTC. Using reference TRBV29-1 and TRBJ2-5 for the parts outside the CDR3, the full variable domain is SAVISQKPSRDICQRGTSLTIQCQVDSQVTMMFWYRQQPGQSLTLIATANQGSEATYESGFVIDKFPISRPNLTFSTLTVSNMSPEDSSIYLCSVDTSGLAGGQYFGPGTRLLVL.

This clonotype was counted a few times. The chain carries TRBV5-4 and TRBJ2-3, with 9 bases matching TRBD2. Trimming took 3 bases from V and 0 from J; bases not matched to a gene: 5. This CDR3 is 16 amino acids long. Per the germline V gene, CDR1 is SGHNT and CDR2 is YYREEE (reference sequence). The CDR3 DNA sequence: TGTGCCAGCAGCTCTGCCGGGACTAGCAGCACAGATACGCAGTATTTT. This translates into CASSSAGTSSTDTQYF.

This chain connects TRBV10-3 to TRBJ2-7; D may be TRBD2 (5 bases). Germline loops: CDR1 ENHRY, CDR2 SYGVKD. The CDR3 runs 14 residues. Between the trimmed V and J ends, which lost 2 bases and 0 bases, there was a span of 8 bases. The CDR3 sequence: CAISEGGYSYEQYF. The CDR3 coding sequence is TGTGCCATCAGTGAGGGCGGGTACTCCTACGAGCAGTACTTC.

Ten or more counts support this clonotype. The chain is built from TRBV27 and TRBJ2-3; D unresolved. Between the trimmed V and J ends, which lost 6 bases and 0 bases, there was a span of 7 bases. The length of the CDR3 is 13 residues. Germline lookup yields CDR1 MNHEY and CDR2 SMNVEV (reference sequence). CDR3 in DNA: TGTGCCAGCAGAACCGGGAGCACAGATACGCAGTATTTT. Translated, it gives CASRTGSTDTQYF.

This clonotype was counted a few times. In DNA, the CDR3 is TGCGCCAGCAGTACGACAAGATACACTGAAGCTTTCTTT. This gives the protein CASSTTRYTEAFF. The V call is TRBV10-2, the J call TRBJ1-1; D unresolved. V was pared by 5 bases and J by 3 bases, with 10 bases between. The CDR3 has 13 residues. Per germline, CDR1 WSHSY and CDR2 SAAADI.

Ten or more counts support this clonotype. The V and J genes are TRBV3-1 and TRBJ2-7, with D possibly called TRBD1 or TRBD2 (6 bases each). The V end lost 1 base, the J end lost 6 bases, and 16 bases lay between the germline ends. The CDR3 spans 15 residues. Germline CDR1 reads LGHDT; CDR2 reads YNNKEL (reference sequence). In nucleotides, the CDR3 is TGTGCCAGCAGCCAAGCTCGAGGGGGGCAAGCCGAGCAGTACTTC. Amino acid sequence: CASSQARGGQAEQYF.

In its sample, this clonotype was seen a few times. In nucleotides, the CDR3 is TGCGCCAGCAGCAGCGGACAGGGGGTTGCGAATGAGCAGTTCTTC. This translates into CASSSGQGVANEQFF. The chain joins TRBV5-1 to TRBJ2-1; 10 nucleotides agree with TRBD1. The CDR3 totals 15 residues. Germline V gene lookup returns CDR1 SGHRS and CDR2 YFSETQ. V shed 4 bases and J 7 bases; nucleotides not matched to a gene: 8.

In this sample, this clonotype turned up a few times. This chain connects TRBV29-1 to TRBJ2-5; D is undetermined. Trimming pared 5 bases from V and 1 base from J, leaving 14 bases between. The CDR3 loop spans 14 amino acids. The germline gives CDR1 SQVTM, CDR2 ANQGSEA. The CDR3 region has the DNA TGCAGCGTTCTAAGCGTAATCGGCCAAGAGACCCAGTACTTC. Its protein product is CSVLSVIGQETQYF.

This clonotype was picked up a small number of times. The gene calls are TRBV7-8 and TRBJ1-3; TRBD1 is a possible D gene (5 bases). The CDR3 has 19 amino acids. The V and J ends lost 5 bases and 0 bases respectively, with 23 bases between them. CDR1 is SGHVS and CDR2 is FQNEAQ in the germline V gene. CDR3 in DNA: TGTGCCAGCAGCCCACTGGCAGGGATGGGCGCAAGCTCTGGAAACACCATATATTTT. As protein: CASSPLAGMGASSGNTIYF.

The rearrangement joins TRBV7-3 to TRBJ2-1, with 7 bases that match TRBD2. Germline CDR1 and CDR2: SGHTA and FQGTGA. The CDR3 totals 17 residues. V lost 2 bases and J lost 0; bases outside the gene matches: 7. CDR3 in DNA: TGTGCCAGCAGCTTATCTCCTAGCGGAAACTCCTACAATGAGCAGTTCTTC. It translates to CASSLSPSGNSYNEQFF.